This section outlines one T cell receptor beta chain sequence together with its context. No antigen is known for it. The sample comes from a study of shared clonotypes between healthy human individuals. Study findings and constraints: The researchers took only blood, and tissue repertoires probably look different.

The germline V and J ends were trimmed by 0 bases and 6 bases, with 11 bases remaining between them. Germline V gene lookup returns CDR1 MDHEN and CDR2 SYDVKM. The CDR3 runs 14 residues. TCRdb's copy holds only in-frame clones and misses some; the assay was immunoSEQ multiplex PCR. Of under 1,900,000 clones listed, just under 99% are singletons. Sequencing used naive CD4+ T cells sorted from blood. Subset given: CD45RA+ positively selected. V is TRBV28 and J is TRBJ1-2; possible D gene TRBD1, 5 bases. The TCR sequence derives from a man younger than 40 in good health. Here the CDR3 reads CASSLWAQADGYTF. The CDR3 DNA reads TGTGCCAGCAGTTTATGGGCACAGGCTGATGGCTACACCTTC.